This T cell receptor beta chain appears in the sequencing data of a study of graft-versus-host responses after intestinal transplantation. Clones were read by immunoSEQ multiplex PCR, and TCRdb kept only the in-frame ones, dropping some. The table has approximately 76,000 clones, roughly 84% seen once. V was trimmed by 6 bases and J by 0 bases, leaving 11 bases between them. The CDR3 runs 14 residues. Germline V CDR1 and CDR2: MGHRA, YSYEKL. Note on this clone: Its antigen is undetermined.

The TCR originated in a human donor who was the organ donor for an intestinal transplant. The J gene is TRBJ1-1, the V gene TRBV4-1, with a weak D call TRBD1 (6 bases). Here the sequenced sample was unstimulated CD4+ T cells sorted from spleen or lymph node cells, taken before transplant. The CDR3 nucleotides read TGCGCCAGCAGGAACAGGGCTATGAACACTGAAGCTTTCTTT. Protein: CASRNRAMNTEAFF.